This T cell receptor beta chain was sequenced during a study of blood T cell repertoires in COVID-19. Produced via immunoSEQ multiplex PCR; TCRdb's table is partial and in-frame only. In the table there are over 200,000 clones, about 88% of which are singletons. Sequences were obtained from peripheral blood. The sequence was collected from a woman aged 60-75 years with acute or convalescent COVID-19.

This CDR3 reads CASSPPGGGKGYTF. CDR3 nucleotides: TGTGCCAGCTCACCACCCGGCGGGGGGAAGGGCTACACCTTC. The V and J genes are TRBV18 and TRBJ1-2; D may be TRBD1 (5 bases). Germline V gene lookup returns CDR1 KGHSH and CDR2 LQKENI. The V end lost 0 bases, the J end lost 8 bases, and 13 bases lay between the germline ends. The CDR3 covers 14 residues.